This T cell receptor beta chain was sequenced during a study of blood T cell dynamics during melanoma immunotherapy. Time point: week 3, after first cycle of checkpoint inhibitor. Every bulk PBMC sample received the same 350 ng of DNA. Sequencing was performed with immunoSEQ multiplex PCR; in TCRdb, only in-frame clones are kept and a portion is missing. The sample yields about 16,000 clones, 87% seen once. Trimming shortened V by 3 bases and J by 3 bases, and 9 bases separated the two germline ends. This CDR3 is 13 amino acids long. Germline V gene data show CDR1 as LNHDA and CDR2 as SQIVND (reference sequence).

The TCR comes from a human donor with melanoma. The chain uses TRBV19 and TRBJ2-7; D is possibly TRBD1 or TRBD2 (5 bases each). The sample in question was blood, obtained from a patient treated with checkpoint blockade. CDR3 nucleotides: TGTGCCAGTAGTATGGGACCAAGCTACGAGCAGTACTTC. It translates to CASSMGPSYEQYF.